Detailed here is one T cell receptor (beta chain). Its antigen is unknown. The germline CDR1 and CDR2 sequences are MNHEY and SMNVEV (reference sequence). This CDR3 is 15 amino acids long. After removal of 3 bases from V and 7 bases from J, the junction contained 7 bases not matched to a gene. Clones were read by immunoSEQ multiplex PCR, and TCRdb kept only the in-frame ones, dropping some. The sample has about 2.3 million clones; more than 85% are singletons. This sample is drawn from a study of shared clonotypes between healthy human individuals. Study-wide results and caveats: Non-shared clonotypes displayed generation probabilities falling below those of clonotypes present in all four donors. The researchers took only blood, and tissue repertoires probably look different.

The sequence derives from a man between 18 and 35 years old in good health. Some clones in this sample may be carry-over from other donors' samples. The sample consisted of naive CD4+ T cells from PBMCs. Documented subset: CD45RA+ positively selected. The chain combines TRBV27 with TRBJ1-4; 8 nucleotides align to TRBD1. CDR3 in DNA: TGTGCCAGCAGTTTCGGACAGGGTCTAAGTGAAAAACTGTTTTTT. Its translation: CASSFGQGLSEKLFF.